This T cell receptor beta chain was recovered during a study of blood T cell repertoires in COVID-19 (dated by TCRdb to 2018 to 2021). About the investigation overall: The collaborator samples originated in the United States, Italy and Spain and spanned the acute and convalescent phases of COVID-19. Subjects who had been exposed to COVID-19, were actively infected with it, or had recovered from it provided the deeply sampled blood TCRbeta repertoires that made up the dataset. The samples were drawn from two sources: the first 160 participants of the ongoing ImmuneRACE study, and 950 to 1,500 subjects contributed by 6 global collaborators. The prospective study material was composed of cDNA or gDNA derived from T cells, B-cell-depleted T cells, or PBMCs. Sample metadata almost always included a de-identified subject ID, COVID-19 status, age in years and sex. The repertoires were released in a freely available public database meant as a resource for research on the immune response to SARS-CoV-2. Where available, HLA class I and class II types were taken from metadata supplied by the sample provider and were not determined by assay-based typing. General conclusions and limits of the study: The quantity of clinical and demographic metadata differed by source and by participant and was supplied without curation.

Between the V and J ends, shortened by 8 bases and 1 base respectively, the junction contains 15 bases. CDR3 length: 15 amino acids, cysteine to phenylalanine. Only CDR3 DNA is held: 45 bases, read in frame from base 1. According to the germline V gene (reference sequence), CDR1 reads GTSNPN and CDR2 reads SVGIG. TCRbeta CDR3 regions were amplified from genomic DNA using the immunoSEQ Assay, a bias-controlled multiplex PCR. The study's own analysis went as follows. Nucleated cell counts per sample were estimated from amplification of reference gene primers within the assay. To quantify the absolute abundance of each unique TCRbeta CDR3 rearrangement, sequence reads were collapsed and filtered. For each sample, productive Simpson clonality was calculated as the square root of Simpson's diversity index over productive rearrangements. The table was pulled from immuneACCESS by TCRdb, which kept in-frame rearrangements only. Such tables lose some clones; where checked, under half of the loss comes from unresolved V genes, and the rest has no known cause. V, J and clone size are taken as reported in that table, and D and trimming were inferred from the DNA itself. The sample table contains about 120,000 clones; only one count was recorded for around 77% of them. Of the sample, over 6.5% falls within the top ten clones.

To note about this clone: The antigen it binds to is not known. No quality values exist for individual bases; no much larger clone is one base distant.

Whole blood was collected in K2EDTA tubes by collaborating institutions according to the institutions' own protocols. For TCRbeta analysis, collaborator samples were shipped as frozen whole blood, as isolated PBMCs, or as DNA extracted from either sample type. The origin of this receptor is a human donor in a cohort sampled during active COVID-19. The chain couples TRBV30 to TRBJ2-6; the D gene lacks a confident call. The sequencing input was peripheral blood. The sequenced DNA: TGTGCCGGTGGCGGTCGAGGTTCTGGGGCCAACGTCCTGACTTTC. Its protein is CAGGGRGSGANVLTF.